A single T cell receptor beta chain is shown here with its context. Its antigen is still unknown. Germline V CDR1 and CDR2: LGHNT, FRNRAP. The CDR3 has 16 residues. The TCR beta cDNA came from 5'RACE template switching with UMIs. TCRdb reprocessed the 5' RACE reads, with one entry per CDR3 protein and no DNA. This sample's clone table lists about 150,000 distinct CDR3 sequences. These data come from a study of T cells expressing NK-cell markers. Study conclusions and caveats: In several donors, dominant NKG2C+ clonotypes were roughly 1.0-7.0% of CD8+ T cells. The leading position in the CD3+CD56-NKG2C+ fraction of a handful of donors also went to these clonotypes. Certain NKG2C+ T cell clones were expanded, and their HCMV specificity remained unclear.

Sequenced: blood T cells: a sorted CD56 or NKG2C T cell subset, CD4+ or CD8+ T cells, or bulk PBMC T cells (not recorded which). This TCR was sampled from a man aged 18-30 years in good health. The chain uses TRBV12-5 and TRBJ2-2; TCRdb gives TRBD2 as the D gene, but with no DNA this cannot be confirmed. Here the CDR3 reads CASGPRLAGLTGELFF.